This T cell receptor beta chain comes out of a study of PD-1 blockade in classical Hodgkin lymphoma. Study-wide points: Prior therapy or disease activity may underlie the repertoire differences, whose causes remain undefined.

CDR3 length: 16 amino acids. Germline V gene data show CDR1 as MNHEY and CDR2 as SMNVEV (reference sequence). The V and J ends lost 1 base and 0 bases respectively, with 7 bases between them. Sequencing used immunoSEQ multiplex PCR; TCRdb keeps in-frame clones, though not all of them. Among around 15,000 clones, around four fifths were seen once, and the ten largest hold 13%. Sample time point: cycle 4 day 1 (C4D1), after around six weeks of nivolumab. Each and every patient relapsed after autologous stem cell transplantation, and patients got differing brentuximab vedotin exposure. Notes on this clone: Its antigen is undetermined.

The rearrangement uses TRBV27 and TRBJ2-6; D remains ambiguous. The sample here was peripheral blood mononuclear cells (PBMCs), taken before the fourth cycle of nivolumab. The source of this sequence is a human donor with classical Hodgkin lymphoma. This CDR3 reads CASSLFPSSGANVLTF. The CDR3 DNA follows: TGTGCCAGCAGTTTATTCCCCAGCTCTGGGGCCAACGTCCTGACTTTC.